This paragraph reports one T cell receptor (beta chain). Antigen unknown. The data derive from a study of PD-L1 blockade in urothelial cancer. V lost 7 bases to trimming and J lost 0 bases, with 15 bases between them. Germline CDR1 MDHEN, CDR2 SYDVKM. This CDR3 spans 15 amino acids. The time point was: pretreatment peripheral blood. All patients carried locally advanced or metastatic urothelial carcinoma. The data were produced by immunoSEQ multiplex PCR, yet TCRdb's version contains in-frame clones alone and is incomplete. The sample holds about 53,000 clones; roughly 89% are singletons and the top ten take 14% to 15%. Study-level findings and limits: When pretreatment blood TCR clonality was below the median, it predicted better survival.

Source: PBMCs, taken around atezolizumab (anti-PD-L1) treatment. This chain connects TRBV28 to TRBJ1-1; D not resolved. This sequence was found in a woman aged 60-75 years with urothelial cancer. CDR3 sequence reads: CASTPRGGMNTEAFF. The CDR3 DNA reads as TGTGCCAGCACCCCACGGGGAGGCATGAACACTGAAGCTTTCTTT.